Described below is a single TCR beta chain sequence and its context. What it binds is unknown. One junction end does not reproduce the germline sequence, and a read error may be involved. These data originate in a study of identical twins. The germline V gene has CDR1 SGHRS and CDR2 YFSETQ. This CDR3 has 13 amino acids. Study-level results: Invariant cells of the MAIT and iNKT types might have partly distorted the zero-insertion analyses.

Template switching (which added a universal primer site) was used, and cDNA carried unique molecular identifiers. TCRdb called the 5' RACE reads again in MiXCR, with one record for every CDR3 protein. The sample carries about 470,000 distinct CDR3 sequences, roughly 24% recorded once. In addition, the sample was reused for a study of T cells expressing NK-cell markers.

This sequence was found in a woman aged 18-29 years in good health. Sequencing was performed on CD4+ T cells sorted from blood. The chain links TRBV5-1 to TRBJ2-7; D gene ambiguous. The CDR3 is CASSRTPGEWAHF. Written as DNA, the CDR3 is TGCGCCAGCAGCCGAACGCCGGGTGAATGGGCGCACTTC.